Below, 16 T cell receptor beta chains from the same sample are listed, as sequenced in a study of blood T cells in healthy people across ages. A second PCR of roughly 7 to 11 cycles used a sample-barcoded 5' primer and a J-beta primer mix. TCRdb analysed the 5' RACE reads with MiXCR anew, one entry per CDR3 protein. This table holds nearly 1 million distinct CDR3 sequences, roughly half found once. Sequencing was carried out using blood. The receptors originated from a woman aged 55-70 years in good health.

This rearrangement joins TRBV20-1 to TRBJ1-1; 7 bases align to TRBD1. The CDR3 is 11 amino acids. From germline, CDR1 is DFQATT and CDR2 SNEGSKA (reference sequence). CDR3 in amino acids: CRGQRNTEAFF. The CDR3 nucleotides read TGCAGGGGACAGAGGAACACTGAAGCTTTCTTT.

J is TRBJ2-7 and V is TRBV4-1; 10 bases align to TRBD1. After removal of 1 base from V and 4 bases from J, the junction contained 7 bases not matched to a gene. Germline loops: CDR1 MGHRA, CDR2 YSYEKL. The CDR3 totals 16 residues. The CDR3 DNA reads TGCGCCAGCAGCCAAGTGACCGGGACAGGGGAATACGAGCAGTACTTC. It is translated as CASSQVTGTGEYEQYF.

The chain carries TRBV5-1 and TRBJ2-7; the D gene is possibly TRBD1 (6 bases). Germline V gene lookup returns CDR1 SGHRS and CDR2 YFSETQ. V shed 4 bases and J shed 7 bases, with 21 bases lying between them. This CDR3 has 15 residues. CDR3 in DNA: TGCGCCAGCAGCGACCCCTCGACAGGTAACAATGAGCAGTACTTC. Residues: CASSDPSTGNNEQYF. Variable domain in full (rest from reference TRBV5-1 and TRBJ2-7): KAGVTQTPRYLIKTRGQQVTLSCSPISGHRSVSWYQQTPGQGLQFLFEYFSETQRNKGNFPGRFSGRQFSNSRSEMNVSTLELGDSALYLCASSDPSTGNNEQYFGPGTRLTVT.

This sequence joins TRBV14 and TRBJ1-6; TRBD1 matches 7 bases. Germline V CDR1 and CDR2: SGHDN, FVKESK. The CDR3 is 14 residues long. With V trimmed by 9 bases and J by 5 bases, 7 bases remained unmatched. The CDR3 coding sequence is TGTGCCAGTCCTACCGGGACAGATAATTCACCCCTCCACTTT. Its protein is CASPTGTDNSPLHF.

This sequence joins TRBV21-1 and TRBJ2-5; the tabulated D call, TRBD2, remains unverified against the DNA. TRBV21-1 counts as a pseudogene. This CDR3 spans 18 amino acids. CDR3 in DNA: TGTGCCAGCAGCAAAGAAGCTCGAAAAACTAGCGGAAAAGAGACCCAGTACTTC. As protein: CASSKEARKTSGKETQYF.

This chain connects TRBV5-5 to TRBJ2-1; 8 bases fit TRBD2. The germline CDR1 and CDR2 sequences are SGHKS and YYEKEE (reference sequence). CDR3 length equals 15 residues. J gave up 6 bases and V 3 bases, and 8 bases lay outside the gene matches. CDR3 DNA sequence: TGTGCCAGCAGCTGGGTCGGGACTAGTGCCAATGAGCAGTTCTTC. It encodes CASSWVGTSANEQFF.

This clonotype occurred many times. The chain carries TRBV6-6 and TRBJ2-7; D is undetermined. The CDR3 has 12 amino acids. Deletions cut 6 bases from V and 3 bases from J, with 9 bases between. Germline V lookup: CDR1 MNHNY, CDR2 SVGAGI (reference sequence). CDR3 nucleotides: TGTGCCAGCAGCCAAGACGGCTACGAGCAGTACTTC. This translates into CASSQDGYEQYF.

The chain combines TRBV12-3 or TRBV12-4 with TRBJ2-6; D call uncertain. This CDR3 has 16 residues. Trimming left V 1 base short and J 0 bases short, with 7 bases between. DNA for the CDR3: TGTGCCAGCAGTTTAGTGGCGCACTCTGGGGCCAACGTCCTGACTTTC. The encoded protein is CASSLVAHSGANVLTF.

This clonotype came up once. CDR3 in amino acids: CASSPDWRDRNEQFF. The CDR3 bases are TGTGCCAGCAGTCCCGACTGGCGGGACCGAAATGAGCAGTTCTTC. The genes are TRBV28 and TRBJ2-1; a possible D gene is TRBD2 (6 bases). There are 15 residues in the CDR3. Trimming left V 5 bases short and J 7 bases short, with 18 bases between. Germline CDR1 MDHEN, CDR2 SYDVKM.

The chain joins TRBV15 to TRBJ1-5; D is ambiguous. The CDR3 spans 15 residues. Per the germline V gene, CDR1 is LNHNV and CDR2 is YYDKDF (reference sequence). V was pared by 0 bases and J by 6 bases, with 12 bases between. The DNA of the CDR3 is TGTGCCACCAGCAGAGATCGGTCGTCGGGTCAGCCCCAGCATTTT. The encoded protein is CATSRDRSSGQPQHF.

The V gene is TRBV29-1, the J gene TRBJ2-7; D remains ambiguous. This CDR3 has 12 amino acids. Germline V gene sequence: CDR1 SQVTM, CDR2 ANQGSEA. V dropped 5 bases and J dropped 2 bases, with 10 bases sitting between them. CDR3 amino acids: CSVWSGAYEQYF. DNA for the CDR3: TGCAGCGTTTGGTCCGGAGCCTACGAGCAGTACTTC.

The J gene is TRBJ2-3, the V gene TRBV12-3 or TRBV12-4, with 9 bases matching TRBD2. The trim removed 6 bases at V and 5 bases at J, leaving 12 bases unmatched. The CDR3 has 16 residues. CDR3 bases: TGTGCCAGCAGCTTTGGCGGGAGGGCCCTCCGAGATACGCAGTATTTT. This translates into CASSFGGRALRDTQYF.

The rearrangement uses TRBV2 and TRBJ1-5, with 7 bases identical to TRBD1. Germline CDR1 and CDR2: SNHLY and FYNNEI. CDR3 length: 18 amino acids. The V and J ends lost 5 bases and 0 bases, in that order; junction bases with no gene match: 13. The CDR3 DNA reads TGTGCCAGCAGTTGGGACAGACGAGGCCTCTATAGCAATCAGCCCCAGCATTTT. Encoded protein: CASSWDRRGLYSNQPQHF.

The chain joins TRBV11-2 to TRBJ1-1, with 7 bases aligning to TRBD1. Per the germline V gene, CDR1 is SGHAT and CDR2 is FQNNGV. The ends lost 3 bases at V and 1 base at J; junction bases unmatched: 14. The CDR3 is made up of 18 amino acids. The CDR3 loop reads CASSFFKGPTGRNTEAFF. The CDR3 bases are TGTGCCAGCAGCTTCTTTAAGGGACCGACAGGGAGGAACACTGAAGCTTTCTTT.

This sequence joins TRBV11-2 and TRBJ2-3; D could derive from TRBD1 or TRBD2 (5 bases each). Between the trimmed V and J ends, which lost 7 bases and 4 bases, there was a span of 12 bases. The CDR3 is made up of 13 amino acids. CDR1 is SGHAT, CDR2 FQNNGV, per germline. CDR3 loop: CASNGGLADTQYF. The CDR3 DNA reads TGTGCCAGCAATGGGGGATTGGCAGATACGCAGTATTTT.

Only a few counts were recorded for this clonotype. V usage is TRBV24-1 and J usage is TRBJ2-5; 7 bases are shared with TRBD2. The CDR3 is 13 residues long. Germline-derived CDR1 and CDR2 are KGHDR and SFDVKD. The trim removed 9 bases at V and 2 bases at J, leaving 5 bases unmatched. The CDR3 DNA reads as TGTGCCACCGAGCGGGGCCCTCAAGAGACCCAGTACTTC. This encodes CATERGPQETQYF.